The source of this T cell receptor beta chain is a study of cytomegalovirus exposure and HLA in healthy donors. Study-wide points: Subsequent analysis revealed that first-cohort TCR clusters tended to co-occur in the roughly 120 validation repertoires.

Data came from immunoSEQ multiplex PCR; TCRdb stores just in-frame clones and leaves some out. Of about 150,000 clones listed, approximately 88% are singletons. V was clipped by 0 bases and J by 5 bases, with 8 bases between them. Germline V CDR1 and CDR2: SGHTA, FQGNSA. The CDR3 runs to 13 residues. This clone was seen only a few times. As yet, its antigen is unknown. The same CDR3 arises from other DNA sequences in this sample as well. This TCR derives from a woman under 30 in good health and CMV-seropositive. The chain carries TRBV7-2 and TRBJ2-7; perhaps TRBD2 as D (5 bases). Specimen: PBMCs. Here the CDR3 reads CASSLASGNEQYF. DNA of the CDR3: TGTGCCAGCAGCTTAGCCTCGGGAAACGAGCAGTACTTC.